These T cell receptor beta chains were read from a single sample in a study of response to subunit inactivated influenza vaccine. TCRdb redid the calling of the RT-PCR reads with MiXCR, one entry per CDR3 protein. The sample holds more than 700,000 distinct CDR3 sequences, 21% seen once. Sequenced here: PBMCs from blood, sampled less than 6 days after vaccination. These receptors originate from a man aged 50 or older who received an inactivated influenza vaccine. The CDR3 runs from the conserved cysteine through the conserved F or W. The D gene is left open where the match is weak. Only some rows state a clone size, as once, few, many or a class for expanded clones.

d_gene,v_gene,abundance,j_gene,CDR3aa,CDR3nt
NA,TRBV7-9,once,TRBJ2-7,CASSLAQVQYF,TGTGCCAGCAGCTTAGCTCAGGTGCAGTACTTC
NA,TRBV20-1,few,TRBJ2-2,CSASFQRNTGELFF,TGCAGTGCTAGTTTCCAGAGGAACACCGGGGAGCTGTTTTTT
TRBD2,TRBV7-3,NA,TRBJ2-3,CASSLTLSGSGTDTQYF,TGTGCCAGCAGCTTAACGCTTAGCGGGAGCGGCACAGATACGCAGTATTTT
TRBD1,TRBV6-2/TRBV6-3,NA,TRBJ2-7,CASSYRGQGAGYEQYF,TGTGCCAGCAGTTACCGAGGACAGGGGGCAGGCTACGAGCAGTACTTC
TRBD2,TRBV5-6,few,TRBJ2-7,CASSGPGLAGREQYF,TGTGCCAGCAGCGGTCCGGGACTAGCGGGGCGCGAGCAGTACTTC
TRBD1,TRBV24-1,NA,TRBJ2-1,CATSPDPGTGQFFYNEQFF,TGTGCCACCAGCCCAGACCCCGGGACAGGGCAATTCTTCTACAATGAGCAGTTCTTC
NA,TRBV20-1,NA,TRBJ2-7,CSARDPLSEQYF,TGCAGTGCTAGAGATCCCCTCTCCGAGCAGTACTTC
NA,TRBV5-5,NA,TRBJ2-1,CASSLASTAEQFF,TGTGCCAGCAGCTTGGCCAGTACCGCGGAGCAGTTCTTC
NA,TRBV20-1,few,TRBJ1-1,CSARRQGLFDTEAFF,TGCAGTGCTAGACGGCAGGGCTTGTTCGACACTGAAGCTTTCTTT
NA,TRBV5-1,few,TRBJ2-5,CASSPVGGRLLGETQYF,TGCGCCAGCAGCCCTGTTGGGGGAAGGCTGTTAGGAGAGACCCAGTACTTC